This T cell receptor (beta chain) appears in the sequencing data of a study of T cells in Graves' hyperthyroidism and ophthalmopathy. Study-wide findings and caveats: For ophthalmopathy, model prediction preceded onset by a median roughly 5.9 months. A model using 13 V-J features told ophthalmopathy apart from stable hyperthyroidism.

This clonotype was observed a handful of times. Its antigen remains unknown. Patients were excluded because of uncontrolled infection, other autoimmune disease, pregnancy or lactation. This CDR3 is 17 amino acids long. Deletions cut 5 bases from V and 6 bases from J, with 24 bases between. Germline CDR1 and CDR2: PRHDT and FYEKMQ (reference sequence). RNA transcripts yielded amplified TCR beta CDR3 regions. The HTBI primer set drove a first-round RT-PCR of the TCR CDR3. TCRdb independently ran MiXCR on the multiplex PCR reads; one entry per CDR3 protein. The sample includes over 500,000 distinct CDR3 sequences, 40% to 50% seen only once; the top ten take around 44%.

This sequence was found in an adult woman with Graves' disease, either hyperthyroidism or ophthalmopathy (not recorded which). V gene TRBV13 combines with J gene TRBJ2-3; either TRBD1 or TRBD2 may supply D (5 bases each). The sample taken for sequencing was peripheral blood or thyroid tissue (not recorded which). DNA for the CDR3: TGTGCCAGCAGCGTCCTTGACGGGGCGCATGTTTTGGATACGCAGTATTTT. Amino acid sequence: CASSVLDGAHVLDTQYF.